One and the same sample provided the 8 T cell receptor beta chains below, sequenced in a study of T cell repertoires in ileal Crohn's disease (dated by TCRdb to 2018 to 2020). In light of the paper, this sample's time point label describes: neoterminal ileum biopsy at postoperative endoscopy, about 6 months after surgery. The protocol used for the library was the immunoSEQ multiplex PCR assay. Here the immuneACCESS table is served through TCRdb, limited to in-frame sequences with V and J called. Missing clones are a known gap in these copies; in checked studies unresolved V genes cover under half, and the rest lacks a known reason. The sample data list about 13,000 clones, and roughly 78% of these were observed just once. 4.5% of the sample comes from the top ten. Sequencing used ileal tissue. The receptor set was obtained from an adult with Crohn's disease.

This CDR3 is CASSREVLENTIYF. The CDR3 DNA reads as TGTGCCAGCAGCCGGGAGGTTCTGGAAAACACCATATATTTT. The chain carries TRBV9 and TRBJ1-3; D call uncertain. The V end was cut by 4 bases, the J end by 6 bases, with 14 bases between. The CDR3 runs to 14 residues. Germline V gene data show CDR1 as SGDLS and CDR2 as YYNGEE. The full variable domain, completed using reference TRBV9 and TRBJ1-3, is DSGVTQTPKHLITATGQRVTLRCSPRSGDLSVYWYQQSLDQGLQFLIQYYNGEERAKGNILERFSAQQFPDLHSELNLSSLELGDSALYFCASSREVLENTIYFGEGSWLTVV.

The V call is TRBV29-1, the J call TRBJ2-1; no clear D. Germline V gives CDR1 SQVTM, CDR2 ANQGSEA. This CDR3 spans 14 amino acids. Trimming removed 3 bases at V and 3 bases at J, with 12 bases between. CDR3 nucleotides: TGCAGCGTTGAGAGCAGGAATATCTACAATGAGCAGTTCTTC. Translated, it gives CSVESRNIYNEQFF.

This clone has only a few counts. CDR3 sequence reads: CARSLGLAGWEQYF. The CDR3 region has the DNA TGTGCCAGAAGCTTGGGACTAGCGGGGTGGGAGCAGTACTTC. This chain connects TRBV5-3 to TRBJ2-7, with TRBD2 matching over 11 bases. TRBV5-3 is an open reading frame, and its role is uncertain. The CDR3 loop spans 14 amino acids. Trimming at V came to 0 bases and at J to 7 bases, leaving 3 bases not matched to a gene.

The chain couples TRBV5-4 to TRBJ2-7; 7 nucleotides line up with TRBD2. This CDR3 has 13 amino acids. V shed 3 bases and J 7 bases; nucleotides not matched to a gene: 7. Per germline, CDR1 SGHNT and CDR2 YYREEE (reference sequence). The CDR3 region is CASSWGGRREQYF. As DNA, the CDR3 is TGTGCCAGCAGCTGGGGGGGAAGGAGGGAGCAGTACTTC.

The V gene is TRBV7-9, the J gene TRBJ1-2; D ambiguous. The germline gives CDR1 SEHNR, CDR2 FQNEAQ (reference sequence). This CDR3 has 14 residues. V was clipped by 6 bases and J by 0 bases, with 11 bases between them. DNA of the CDR3: TGTGCCAGCAGGCGAATGGGAGCTAACTATGGCTACACCTTC. Translating it yields CASRRMGANYGYTF. Complete variable domain (other parts from reference TRBV7-9 and TRBJ1-2): DTGVSQNPRHKITKRGQNVTFRCDPISEHNRLYWYRQTLGQGPEFLTYFQNEAQLEKSRLLSDRFSAERPKGSFSTLEIQRTEQGDSAMYLCASRRMGANYGYTFGSGTRLTVV.

This chain links TRBV19 with TRBJ2-6; D is perhaps TRBD2 (7 bases). Trimming stripped 7 bases from V and 8 bases from J, with 18 bases between. The CDR3 runs 15 residues. Germline-derived CDR1 and CDR2 are LNHDA and SQIVND (reference sequence). This CDR3 is CASTPGGGLTNVLTF. CDR3 in DNA: TGTGCCAGTACCCCTGGGGGGGGGCTAACCAACGTCCTGACTTTC.

This clone is deemed medium-sized. The chain uses TRBV7-8 and TRBJ1-5; no clear D gene. CDR3 length: 15 amino acids. Germline CDR1 is SGHVS and CDR2 is FQNEAQ. V shed 1 base and J shed 0 bases, with 7 bases lying between them. The CDR3 DNA is TGTGCCAGCAGCTTAGGGCGGAATAGCAATCAGCCCCAGCATTTT. This translates into CASSLGRNSNQPQHF. The variable domain in full, with the rest retrieved from reference TRBV7-8 and TRBJ1-5, is GAGVSQSPRYKVAKRGQDVALRCDPISGHVSLFWYQQALGQGPEFLTYFQNEAQLDKSGLPSDRFFAERPEGSVSTLKIQRTQQEDSAVYLCASSLGRNSNQPQHFGDGTRLSIL.

This clone occurred once. The chain combines TRBV7-9 with TRBJ1-2, with D possibly TRBD1 on 5 matching bases. V lost 3 bases and J lost 4, with 9 bases in between. Germline values: CDR1 SEHNR, CDR2 FQNEAQ (reference sequence). The CDR3 consists of 13 residues. CDR3 nucleotides: TGTGCCAGCAGCTTCGACAGCCTCTATGGCTACACCTTC. This sequence encodes CASSFDSLYGYTF.